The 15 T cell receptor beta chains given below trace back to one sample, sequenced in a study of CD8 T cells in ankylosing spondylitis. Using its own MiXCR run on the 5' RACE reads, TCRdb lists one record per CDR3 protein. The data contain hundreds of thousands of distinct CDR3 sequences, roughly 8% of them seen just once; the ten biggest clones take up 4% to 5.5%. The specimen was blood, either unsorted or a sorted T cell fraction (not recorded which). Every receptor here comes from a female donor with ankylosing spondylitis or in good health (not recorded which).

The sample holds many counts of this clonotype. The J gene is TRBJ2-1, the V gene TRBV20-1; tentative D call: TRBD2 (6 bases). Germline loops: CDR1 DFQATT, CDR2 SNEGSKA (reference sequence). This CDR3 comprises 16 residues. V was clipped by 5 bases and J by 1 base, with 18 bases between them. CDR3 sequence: CSASPRGSGSYNEQFF. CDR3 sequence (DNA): TGCAGTGCTTCCCCAAGGGGTAGCGGATCCTACAATGAGCAGTTCTTC.

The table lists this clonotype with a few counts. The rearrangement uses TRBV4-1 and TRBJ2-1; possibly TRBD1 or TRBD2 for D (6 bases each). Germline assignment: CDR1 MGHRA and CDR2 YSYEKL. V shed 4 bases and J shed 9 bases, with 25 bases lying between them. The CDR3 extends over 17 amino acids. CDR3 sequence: CASSPPGGLAPLSEQFF. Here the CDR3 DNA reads TGCGCCAGCAGCCCTCCTGGGGGGCTAGCGCCACTCAGTGAGCAGTTCTTC.

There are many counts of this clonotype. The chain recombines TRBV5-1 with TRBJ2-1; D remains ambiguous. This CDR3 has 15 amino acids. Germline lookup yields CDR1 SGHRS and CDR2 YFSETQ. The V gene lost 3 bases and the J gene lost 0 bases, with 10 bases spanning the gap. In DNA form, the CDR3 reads TGCGCCAGCAGCTCTGGGCGTACCTCCTACAATGAGCAGTTCTTC. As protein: CASSSGRTSYNEQFF.

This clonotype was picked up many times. This chain's CDR3 is CSVAVAAYNEQFF. The CDR3 DNA reads TGCAGCGTTGCGGTAGCGGCCTACAATGAGCAGTTCTTC. The rearrangement joins TRBV29-1 to TRBJ2-1, with D tentatively TRBD2 (6 bases). Germline V gives CDR1 SQVTM, CDR2 ANQGSEA. V shed 4 bases and J shed 2 bases, with 9 bases lying between them. The CDR3 covers 13 residues.

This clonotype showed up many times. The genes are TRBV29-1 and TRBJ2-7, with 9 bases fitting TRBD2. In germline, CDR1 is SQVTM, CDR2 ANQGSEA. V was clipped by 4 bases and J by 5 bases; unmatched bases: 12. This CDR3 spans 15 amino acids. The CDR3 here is CSVVSRREGTHEQYF. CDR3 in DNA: TGCAGCGTTGTGAGTCGGCGGGAGGGTACGCACGAGCAGTACTTC.

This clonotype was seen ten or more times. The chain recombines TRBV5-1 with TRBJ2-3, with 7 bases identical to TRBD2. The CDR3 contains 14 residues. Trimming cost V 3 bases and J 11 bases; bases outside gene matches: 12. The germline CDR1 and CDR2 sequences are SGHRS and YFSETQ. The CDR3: CASSSGTTELWQYF. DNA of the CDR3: TGCGCCAGCAGCTCCGGGACTACCGAGCTTTGGCAGTATTTT. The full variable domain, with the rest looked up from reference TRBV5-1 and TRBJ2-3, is KAGVTQTPRYLIKTRGQQVTLSCSPISGHRSVSWYQQTPGQGLQFLFEYFSETQRNKGNFPGRFSGRQFSNSRSEMNVSTLELGDSALYLCASSSGTTELWQYFGPGTRLTVL.

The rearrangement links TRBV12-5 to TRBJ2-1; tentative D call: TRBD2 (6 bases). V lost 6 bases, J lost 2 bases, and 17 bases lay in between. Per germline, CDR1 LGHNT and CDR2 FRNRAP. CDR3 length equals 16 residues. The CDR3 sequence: CASGPRGSRPYNEQFF. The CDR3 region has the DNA TGTGCTAGTGGCCCACGGGGGAGCCGCCCCTACAATGAGCAGTTCTTC.

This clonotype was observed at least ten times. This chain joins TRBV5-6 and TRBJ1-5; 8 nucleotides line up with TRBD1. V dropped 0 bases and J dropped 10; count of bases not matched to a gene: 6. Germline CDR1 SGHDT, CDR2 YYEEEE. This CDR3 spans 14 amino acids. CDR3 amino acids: CASSLAGQGGPQHF. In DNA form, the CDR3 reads TGTGCCAGCAGCTTGGCCGGACAGGGAGGCCCCCAGCATTTT.

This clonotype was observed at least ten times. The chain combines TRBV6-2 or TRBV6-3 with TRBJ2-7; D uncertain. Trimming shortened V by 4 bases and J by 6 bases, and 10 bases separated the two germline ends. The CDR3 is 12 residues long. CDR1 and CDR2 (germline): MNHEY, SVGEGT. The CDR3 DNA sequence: TGTGCCAGCAGTTCCCCGAGGACCGAGCAGTACTTC. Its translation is CASSSPRTEQYF.

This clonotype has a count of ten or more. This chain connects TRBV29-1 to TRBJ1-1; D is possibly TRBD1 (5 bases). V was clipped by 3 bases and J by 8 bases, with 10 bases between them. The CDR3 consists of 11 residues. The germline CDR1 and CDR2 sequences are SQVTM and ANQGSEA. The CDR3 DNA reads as TGCAGCGTTGACCTAAGGGGAGAAGCTTTCTTT. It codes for CSVDLRGEAFF.

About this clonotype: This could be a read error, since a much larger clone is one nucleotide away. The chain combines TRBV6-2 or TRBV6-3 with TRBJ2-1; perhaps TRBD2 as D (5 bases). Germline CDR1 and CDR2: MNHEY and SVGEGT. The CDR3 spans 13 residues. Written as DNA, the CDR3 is TGTGTCAGCAGTTTACTAGTCGACAATGAGCAGTTCTTC. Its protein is CVSSLLVDNEQFF.

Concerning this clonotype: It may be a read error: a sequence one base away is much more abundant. CDR3 in DNA: TGTGCCAGCAGGAAAAGCGGGCTTAGCTCCTACGGGCAGTACTTC. This codes for CASRKSGLSSYGQYF. This chain joins TRBV12-3 or TRBV12-4 and TRBJ2-7; TRBD2 is a possible D gene (6 bases). This CDR3 contains 15 residues.

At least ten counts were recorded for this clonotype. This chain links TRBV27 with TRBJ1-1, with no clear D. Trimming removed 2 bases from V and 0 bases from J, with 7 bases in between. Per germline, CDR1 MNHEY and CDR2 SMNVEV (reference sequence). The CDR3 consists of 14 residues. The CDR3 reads CASSLGHMNTEAFF. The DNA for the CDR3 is TGTGCCAGCAGTTTAGGCCACATGAACACTGAAGCTTTCTTT.

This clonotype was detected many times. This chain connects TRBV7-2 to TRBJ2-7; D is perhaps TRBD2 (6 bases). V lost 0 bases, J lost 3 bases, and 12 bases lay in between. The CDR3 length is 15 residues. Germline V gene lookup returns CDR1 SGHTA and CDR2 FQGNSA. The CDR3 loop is CASSLAVGGNYEQYF. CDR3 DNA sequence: TGTGCCAGCAGCTTAGCGGTAGGAGGGAACTACGAGCAGTACTTC.

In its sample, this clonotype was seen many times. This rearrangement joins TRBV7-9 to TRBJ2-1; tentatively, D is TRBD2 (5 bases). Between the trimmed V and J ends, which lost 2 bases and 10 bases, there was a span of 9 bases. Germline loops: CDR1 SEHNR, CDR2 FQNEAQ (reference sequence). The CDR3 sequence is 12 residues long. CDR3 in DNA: TGTGCCAGCAGCTTAAGCGCGGGCGAGCAGTTCTTC. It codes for CASSLSAGEQFF.